The rows below give T cell receptor beta chains drawn from one sample of a study of blood T cell repertoires in COVID-19. TCRdb keeps only in-frame clones here, not all; method: immunoSEQ multiplex PCR. Counted here are about 98,000 clones, roughly 86% occurring once; the ten biggest clones make up around 10%. Sequences were obtained from peripheral blood. The receptor source for this set is a man aged 35 to 55 with active or convalescent COVID-19. The CDR3 runs from the conserved cysteine through the conserved F or W. Each record gives: D gene, V gene, J gene, clone size, CDR3 DNA, CDR3 protein. A D gene is named only where the DNA matches it firmly. The size field is filled for only some rows; it gives once, few, many or a size class.

>-|TRBV27|TRBJ1-6|-
TGTGCCAGCAGTTTAAACAGGGCCAGCTATAATTCACCCCTCCACTTT
CASSLNRASYNSPLHF
>-|TRBV12-3/TRBV12-4|TRBJ1-5|-
TGTGCCAGCAGTTCATACAGACGGGAACCCCAGCATTTT
CASSSYRREPQHF
>TRBD1|TRBV5-5|TRBJ2-7|-
TGTGCCAGCAGCCCCCTCCCGACAGGGAGCTACGAGCAGTACTTC
CASSPLPTGSYEQYF
>-|TRBV6-1|TRBJ1-6|-
TGTGCCAGCAGTGAGGGAGGTTCACCCCTCCACTTT
CASSEGGSPLHF
>-|TRBV3-1/TRBV3-2|TRBJ1-1|-
TGTGCCAGCAGCCAACACGGTGCGGGGAACACTGAAGCTTTCTTT
CASSQHGAGNTEAFF
>TRBD2|TRBV4-3|TRBJ2-3|-
TGCGCCAGCAGCCAAGAGGGGGGGGTCTGGGATACGCAGTATTTT
CASSQEGGVWDTQYF
>TRBD1|TRBV20-1|TRBJ2-7|-
TGCAGTGCTAGTCGGGGACAGTGGGCGATCTACGAGCAGTACTTC
CSASRGQWAIYEQYF
>TRBD2|TRBV7-9|TRBJ2-2|-
TGTGCCAGCAGCTTAGGGACTAGCGCAAACACCGGGGAGCTGTTTTTT
CASSLGTSANTGELFF
>TRBD2|TRBV4-2|TRBJ2-7|-
TGTGCCAGCAGCCAAGTCCCTAGCGGGTACGAGCAGTACTTC
CASSQVPSGYEQYF
>TRBD1|TRBV9|TRBJ2-4|-
TGTGCCAGCAGCCCCCGTAGCGGACAGGGAAACATTCAGTACTTC
CASSPRSGQGNIQYF
>TRBD2|TRBV7-9|TRBJ2-2|-
TGTGCCAGCACCCCCCGACTAGCGGTCAACACCGGGGAGCTGTTTTTT
CASTPRLAVNTGELFF
>TRBD2|TRBV5-4|TRBJ2-1|few
TGTGCCAGCAGCTTGGGTGGGGGGGCCTACAATGAGCAGTTCTTC
CASSLGGGAYNEQFF
>-|TRBV29-1|TRBJ2-3|-
TGCAGCGTTGGGGCCAAGGGGTCCGCAGATACGCAGTATTTT
CSVGAKGSADTQYF
>TRBD2|TRBV5-3|TRBJ2-4|once
TGTGCCAGAAGCTTGAAATTGGCCCGGACGGGGGGTAACAAAAACATTCAGTACTTC
CARSLKLARTGGNKNIQYF